What follows is one T cell receptor (beta chain) and its context. This entry belongs to a study of shared clonotypes between healthy human individuals. The naive CD8 population came from CD45RO-negative cells selected for CCR7, without terminally differentiated effector memory CD45RA+ cells. The CDR3 is made up of 18 amino acids. Looked up from germline, CDR1 is SGHAT and CDR2 is FQDESV (reference sequence). V shed 5 bases and J shed 0 bases, with 19 bases lying between them. The table came from immunoSEQ multiplex PCR; TCRdb's copy has only in-frame clones and leaves some out. The data show 750,000 to 1,000,000 clones, with 85% to 95% seen just once and nearly 25% held by the top ten.

The receptor was derived from a young man in good health. Sequenced material: naive CD8+ T cells sorted from blood. This chain links TRBV11-1 with TRBJ2-2; maybe TRBD2 (6 bases). CDR3 coding DNA: TGTGCCAGCAGCCTCGGGACTTTAATAGGGTCGAACACCGGGGAGCTGTTTTTT. It specifies CASSLGTLIGSNTGELFF.